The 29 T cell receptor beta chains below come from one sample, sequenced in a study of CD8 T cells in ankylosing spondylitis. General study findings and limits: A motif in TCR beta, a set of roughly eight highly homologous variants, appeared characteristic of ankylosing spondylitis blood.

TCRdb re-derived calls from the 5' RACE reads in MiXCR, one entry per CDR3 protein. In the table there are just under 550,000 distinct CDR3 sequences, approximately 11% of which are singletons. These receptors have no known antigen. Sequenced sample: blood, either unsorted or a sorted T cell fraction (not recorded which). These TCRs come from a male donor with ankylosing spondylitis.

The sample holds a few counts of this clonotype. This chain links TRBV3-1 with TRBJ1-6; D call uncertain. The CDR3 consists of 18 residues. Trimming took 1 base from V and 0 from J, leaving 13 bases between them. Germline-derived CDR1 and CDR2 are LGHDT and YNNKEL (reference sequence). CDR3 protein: CASSQGLFGVSYNSPLHF. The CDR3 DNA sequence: TGTGCCAGCAGCCAAGGACTCTTTGGGGTCTCCTATAATTCACCCCTCCACTTT.

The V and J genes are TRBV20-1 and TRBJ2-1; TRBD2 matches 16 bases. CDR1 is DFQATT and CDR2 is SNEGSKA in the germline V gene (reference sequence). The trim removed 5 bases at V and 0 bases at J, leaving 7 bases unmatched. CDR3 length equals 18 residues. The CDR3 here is CSAGGLAGGISSYNEQFF. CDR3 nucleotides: TGCAGTGCTGGGGGACTAGCGGGAGGGATAAGCTCCTACAATGAGCAGTTCTTC.

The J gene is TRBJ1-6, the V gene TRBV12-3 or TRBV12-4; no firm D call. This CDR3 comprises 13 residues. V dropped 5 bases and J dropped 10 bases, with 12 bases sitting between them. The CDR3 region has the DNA TGTGCCAGCAGTCCCTGGAGGGCCTCACCCCTCCACTTT. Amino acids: CASSPWRASPLHF.

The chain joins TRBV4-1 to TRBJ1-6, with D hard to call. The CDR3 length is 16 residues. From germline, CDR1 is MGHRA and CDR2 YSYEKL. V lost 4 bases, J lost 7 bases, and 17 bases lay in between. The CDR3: CASSRESQLDNSPLHF. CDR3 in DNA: TGCGCCAGCAGCCGAGAATCACAGCTCGACAATTCACCCCTCCACTTT.

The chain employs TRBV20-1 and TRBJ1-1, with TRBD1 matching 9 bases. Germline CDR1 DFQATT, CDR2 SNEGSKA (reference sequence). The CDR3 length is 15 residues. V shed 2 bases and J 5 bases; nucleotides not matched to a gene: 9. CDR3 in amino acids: CSARTNRGPRTEAFF. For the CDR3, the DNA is TGCAGTGCTAGAACCAACAGGGGGCCGAGGACTGAAGCTTTCTTT.

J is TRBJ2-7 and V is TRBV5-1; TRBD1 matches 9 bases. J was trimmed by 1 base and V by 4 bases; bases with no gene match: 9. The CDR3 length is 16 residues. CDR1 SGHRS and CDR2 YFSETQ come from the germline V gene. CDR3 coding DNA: TGCGCCAGCAGCGGGAAGGACAGGGGAGAGTCCTACGAGCAGTACTTC. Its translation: CASSGKDRGESYEQYF.

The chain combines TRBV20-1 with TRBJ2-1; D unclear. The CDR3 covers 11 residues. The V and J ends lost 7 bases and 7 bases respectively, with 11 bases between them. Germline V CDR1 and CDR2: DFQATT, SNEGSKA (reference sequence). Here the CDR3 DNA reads TGCAGTGTCGTCCAAGGGAATGAGCAGTTCTTC. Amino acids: CSVVQGNEQFF.

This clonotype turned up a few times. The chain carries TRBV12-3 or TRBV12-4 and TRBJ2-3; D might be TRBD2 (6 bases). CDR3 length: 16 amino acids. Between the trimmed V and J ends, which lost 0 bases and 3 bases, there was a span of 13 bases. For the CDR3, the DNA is TGTGCCAGCAGTTTAGCGGGTAGCGGCCTAACAGATACGCAGTATTTT. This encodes CASSLAGSGLTDTQYF.

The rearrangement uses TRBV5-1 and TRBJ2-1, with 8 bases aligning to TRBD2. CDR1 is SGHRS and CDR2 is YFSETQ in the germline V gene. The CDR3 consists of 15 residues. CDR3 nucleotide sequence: TGCGCTTCTCGGGAGGGGTCTAGGACCTACAATGAGCAGTTCTTC. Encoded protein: CASREGSRTYNEQFF.

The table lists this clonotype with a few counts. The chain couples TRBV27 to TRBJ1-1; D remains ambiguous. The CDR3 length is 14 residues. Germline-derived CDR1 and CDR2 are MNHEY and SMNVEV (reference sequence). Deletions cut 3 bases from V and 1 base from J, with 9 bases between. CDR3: CASSFRPGNTEAFF. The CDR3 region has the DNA TGTGCCAGCAGTTTTAGGCCGGGGAACACTGAAGCTTTCTTT.

This chain's CDR3 is CASSVTSRTGTDTQYF. In DNA, the CDR3 is TGCGCCAGCAGCGTGACTAGCCGGACGGGGACAGATACGCAGTATTTT. The V gene is TRBV5-1, the J gene TRBJ2-3, with 7 bases identical to TRBD2. The length of the CDR3 is 16 residues. V gave up 4 bases and J gave up 3 bases; unmatched junction bases: 11. Germline V CDR1 and CDR2: SGHRS, YFSETQ.

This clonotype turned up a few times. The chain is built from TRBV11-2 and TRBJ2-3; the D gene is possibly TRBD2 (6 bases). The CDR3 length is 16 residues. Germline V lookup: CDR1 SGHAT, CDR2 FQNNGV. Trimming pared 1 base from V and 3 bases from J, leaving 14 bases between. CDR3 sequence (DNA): TGTGCCAGCAGCTTAGTAACTTTAGGGACTACAGATACGCAGTATTTT. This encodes CASSLVTLGTTDTQYF. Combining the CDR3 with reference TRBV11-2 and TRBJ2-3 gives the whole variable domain EAGVAQSPRYKIIEKRQSVAFWCNPISGHATLYWYQQILGQGPKLLIQFQNNGVVDDSQLPKDRFSAERLKGVDSTLKIQPAKLEDSAVYLCASSLVTLGTTDTQYFGPGTRLTVL.

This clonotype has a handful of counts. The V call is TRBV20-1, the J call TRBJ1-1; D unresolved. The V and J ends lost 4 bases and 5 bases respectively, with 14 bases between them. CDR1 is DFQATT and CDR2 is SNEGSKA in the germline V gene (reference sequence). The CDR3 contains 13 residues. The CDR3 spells CSATKGVRTEAFF. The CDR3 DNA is TGCAGTGCTACGAAGGGTGTGAGAACTGAAGCTTTCTTT.

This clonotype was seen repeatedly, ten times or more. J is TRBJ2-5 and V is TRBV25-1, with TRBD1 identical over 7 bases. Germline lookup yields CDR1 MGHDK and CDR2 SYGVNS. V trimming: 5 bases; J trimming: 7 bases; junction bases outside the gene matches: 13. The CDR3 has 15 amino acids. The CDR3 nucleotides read TGTGCCAGCAGTCCCAGACAGGGCTTGGGTGGGACCCAGTACTTC. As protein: CASSPRQGLGGTQYF.

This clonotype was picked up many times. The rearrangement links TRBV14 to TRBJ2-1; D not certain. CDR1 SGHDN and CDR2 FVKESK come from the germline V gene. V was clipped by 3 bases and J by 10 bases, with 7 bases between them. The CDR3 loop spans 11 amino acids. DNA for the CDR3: TGTGCCAGCAGCCAGGTTCGGGAGCAGTTCTTC. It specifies CASSQVREQFF.

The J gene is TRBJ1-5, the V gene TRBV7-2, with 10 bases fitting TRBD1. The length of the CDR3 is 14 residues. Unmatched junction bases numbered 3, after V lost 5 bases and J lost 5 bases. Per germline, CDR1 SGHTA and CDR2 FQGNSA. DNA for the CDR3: TGTGCCAGCAGCACAGACAGGGGGCATCAGCCCCAGCATTTT. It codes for CASSTDRGHQPQHF.

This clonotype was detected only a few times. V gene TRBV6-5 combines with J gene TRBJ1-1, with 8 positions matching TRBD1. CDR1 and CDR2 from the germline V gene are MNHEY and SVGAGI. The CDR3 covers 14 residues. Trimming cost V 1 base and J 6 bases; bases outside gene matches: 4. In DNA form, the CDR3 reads TGTGCCAGCAGTTACTTCAGGGGGCCATCTGAAGCTTTCTTT. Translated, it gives CASSYFRGPSEAFF.

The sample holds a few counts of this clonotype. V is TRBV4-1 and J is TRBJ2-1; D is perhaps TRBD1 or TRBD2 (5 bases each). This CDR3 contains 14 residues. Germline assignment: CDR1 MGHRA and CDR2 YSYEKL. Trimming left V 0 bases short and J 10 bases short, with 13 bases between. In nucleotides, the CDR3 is TGCGCCAGCAGCCAAGATCTTCTAAGGGACGAGCAGTTCTTC. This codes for CASSQDLLRDEQFF.

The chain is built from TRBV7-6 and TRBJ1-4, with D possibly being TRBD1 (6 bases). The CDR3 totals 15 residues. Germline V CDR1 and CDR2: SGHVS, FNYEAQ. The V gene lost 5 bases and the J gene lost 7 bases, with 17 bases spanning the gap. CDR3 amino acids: CASSEGQTWSEKLFF. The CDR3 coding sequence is TGTGCCAGCAGCGAAGGACAGACATGGAGTGAAAAACTGTTTTTT.

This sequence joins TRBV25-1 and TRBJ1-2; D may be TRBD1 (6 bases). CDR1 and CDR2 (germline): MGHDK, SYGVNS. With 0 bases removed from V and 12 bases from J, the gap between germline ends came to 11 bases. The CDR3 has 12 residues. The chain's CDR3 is CASSEYNGGHTF. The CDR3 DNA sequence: TGTGCCAGCAGTGAATATAACGGGGGGCACACCTTC.

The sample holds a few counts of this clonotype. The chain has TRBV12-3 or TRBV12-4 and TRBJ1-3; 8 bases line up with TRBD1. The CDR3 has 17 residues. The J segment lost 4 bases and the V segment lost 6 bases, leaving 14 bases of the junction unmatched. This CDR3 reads CASSIAGGAPLGNTIYF. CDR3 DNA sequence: TGTGCCAGCAGCATTGCAGGGGGCGCGCCGCTCGGAAACACCATATATTTT.

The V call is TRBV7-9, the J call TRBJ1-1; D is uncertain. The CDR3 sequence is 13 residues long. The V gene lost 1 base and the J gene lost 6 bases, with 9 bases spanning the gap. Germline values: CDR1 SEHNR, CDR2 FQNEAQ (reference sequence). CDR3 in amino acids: CASSLEVQAEAFF. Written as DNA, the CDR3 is TGTGCCAGCAGCTTAGAGGTCCAGGCTGAAGCTTTCTTT.

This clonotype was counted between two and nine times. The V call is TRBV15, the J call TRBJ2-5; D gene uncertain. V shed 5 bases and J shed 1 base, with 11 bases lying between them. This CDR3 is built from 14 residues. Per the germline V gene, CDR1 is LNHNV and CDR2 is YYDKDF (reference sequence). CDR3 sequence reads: CATSPGHTQETQYF. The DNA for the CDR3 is TGTGCCACCAGCCCAGGTCACACCCAAGAGACCCAGTACTTC.

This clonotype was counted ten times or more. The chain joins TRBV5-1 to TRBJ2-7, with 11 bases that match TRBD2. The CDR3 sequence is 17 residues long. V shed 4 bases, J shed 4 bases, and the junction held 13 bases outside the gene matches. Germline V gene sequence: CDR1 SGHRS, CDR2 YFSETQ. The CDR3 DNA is TGCGCCAGCAGCCGGAATCCGACTAGCGGGACACTTTACGAGCAGTACGTC. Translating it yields CASSRNPTSGTLYEQYV.

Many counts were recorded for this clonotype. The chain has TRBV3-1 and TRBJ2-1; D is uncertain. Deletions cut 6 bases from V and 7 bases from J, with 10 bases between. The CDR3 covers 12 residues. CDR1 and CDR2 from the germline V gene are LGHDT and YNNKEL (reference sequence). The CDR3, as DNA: TGTGCCAGCAGTACCCCTGGGAATGAGCAGTTCTTC. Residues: CASSTPGNEQFF.

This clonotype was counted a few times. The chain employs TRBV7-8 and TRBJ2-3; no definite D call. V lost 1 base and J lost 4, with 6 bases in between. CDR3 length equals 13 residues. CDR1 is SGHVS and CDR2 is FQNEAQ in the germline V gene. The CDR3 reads CASSLERPDTQYF. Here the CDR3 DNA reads TGTGCCAGCAGCTTAGAACGGCCAGATACGCAGTATTTT.

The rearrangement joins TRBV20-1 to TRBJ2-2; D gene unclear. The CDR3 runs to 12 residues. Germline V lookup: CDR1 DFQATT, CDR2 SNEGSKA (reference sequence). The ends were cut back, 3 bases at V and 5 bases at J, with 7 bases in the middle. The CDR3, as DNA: TGCAGTGCTAGGAGTAGTACCGGGGAGCTGTTTTTT. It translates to CSARSSTGELFF.

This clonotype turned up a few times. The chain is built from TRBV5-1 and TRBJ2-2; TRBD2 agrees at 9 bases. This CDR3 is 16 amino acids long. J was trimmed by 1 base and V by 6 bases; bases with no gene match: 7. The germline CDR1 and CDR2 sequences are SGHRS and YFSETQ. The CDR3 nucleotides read TGCGCCAGCACCATTCAAGCGGGAGGGAACACCGGGGAGCTGTTTTTT. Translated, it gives CASTIQAGGNTGELFF.

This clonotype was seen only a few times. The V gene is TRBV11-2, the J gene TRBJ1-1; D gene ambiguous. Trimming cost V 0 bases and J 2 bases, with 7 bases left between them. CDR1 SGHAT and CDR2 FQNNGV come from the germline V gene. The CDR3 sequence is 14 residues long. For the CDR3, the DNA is TGTGCCAGCAGCTTAGAAGTCCCAAACACTGAAGCTTTCTTT. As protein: CASSLEVPNTEAFF. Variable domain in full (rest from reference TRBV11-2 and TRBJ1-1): EAGVAQSPRYKIIEKRQSVAFWCNPISGHATLYWYQQILGQGPKLLIQFQNNGVVDDSQLPKDRFSAERLKGVDSTLKIQPAKLEDSAVYLCASSLEVPNTEAFFGQGTRLTVV.